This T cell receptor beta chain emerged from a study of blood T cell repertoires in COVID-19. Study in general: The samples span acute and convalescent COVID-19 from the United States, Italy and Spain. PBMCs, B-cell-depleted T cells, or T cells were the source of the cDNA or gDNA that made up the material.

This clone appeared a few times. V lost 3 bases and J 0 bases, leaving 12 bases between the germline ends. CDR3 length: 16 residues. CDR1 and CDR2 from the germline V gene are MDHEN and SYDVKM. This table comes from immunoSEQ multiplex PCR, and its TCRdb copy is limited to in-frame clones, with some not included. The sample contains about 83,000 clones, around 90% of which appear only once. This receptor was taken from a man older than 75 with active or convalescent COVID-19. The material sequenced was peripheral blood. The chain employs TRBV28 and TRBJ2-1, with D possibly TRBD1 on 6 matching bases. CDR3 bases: TGTGCCAGCAGTTTTTACAGGGTGACCTCCTACAATGAGCAGTTCTTC. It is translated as CASSFYRVTSYNEQFF.